The rows below give T cell receptor beta chains drawn from one sample of a study of T cell changes during pregnancy in multiple sclerosis. The protocol was immunoSEQ multiplex PCR, while the TCRdb copy is restricted to in-frame clones and leaves out a portion. In the table there are roughly 64,000 clones, over 85% of which are singletons. Sequenced here: peripheral blood, sampled in the second trimester of pregnancy. These TCRs come from a female donor with multiple sclerosis, enrolled in a pregnancy study. The CDR3 runs from the conserved cysteine through the conserved F or W. A D gene is named only where the DNA matches it firmly. Clone size is stated in some rows and not others, as once, few, many or a class when expanded.

J | size | V | D | CDR3 | DNA
TRBJ2-3 | - | TRBV27 | - | CASINNPHLTQYF | TGTGCCAGCATTAATAACCCTCACTTAACGCAGTATTTT
TRBJ1-3 | - | TRBV19 | - | CASMIGAGNTIYF | TGTGCCAGTATGATCGGGGCTGGAAACACCATATATTTT
TRBJ1-4 | - | TRBV11-2 | TRBD1 | CASSPGQGNEKLFF | TGTGCCAGCAGTCCGGGACAGGGGAATGAAAAACTGTTTTTT
TRBJ1-1 | - | TRBV19 | - | CASSIGTKQGNTEAFF | TGTGCCAGTAGTATCGGAACTAAACAGGGGAACACTGAAGCTTTCTTT
TRBJ2-3 | - | TRBV7-2 | - | CASSPRYADTQYF | TGTGCCAGCAGCCCGCGGTATGCAGATACGCAGTATTTT
TRBJ1-3 | - | TRBV4-2 | - | CASSQGPAGSGNTIYF | TGTGCCAGCAGCCAAGGTCCAGCAGGGTCTGGAAACACCATATATTTT
TRBJ2-5 | - | TRBV11-2 | - | CASSLDQGGETQYF | TGTGCCAGCAGCTTAGACCAGGGCGGTGAGACCCAGTACTTC
TRBJ2-1 | once | TRBV5-6 | TRBD2 | CASRETGGSNEQFF | TGTGCCAGCAGGGAGACGGGGGGTTCTAATGAGCAGTTCTTC
TRBJ2-7 | - | TRBV10-3 | TRBD2 | CAISELAGESEQYF | TGTGCCATCAGTGAGCTAGCGGGGGAGTCCGAGCAGTACTTC
TRBJ2-5 | - | TRBV7-2 | TRBD2 | CASSFVTSGRGTQYF | TGTGCCAGCAGCTTTGTTACTAGCGGGAGGGGGACCCAGTACTTC
TRBJ2-3 | - | TRBV5-4 | TRBD2 | CASSSLGTLAGAIADTQYF | TGTGCCAGCAGCTCACTGGGGACTCTAGCGGGAGCGATAGCAGATACGCAGTATTTT
TRBJ2-7 | few | TRBV4-1 | TRBD1 | CASSQVLSQGLYEQYF | TGCGCCAGCAGCCAAGTGTTGTCACAGGGGCTATACGAGCAGTACTTC
TRBJ2-1 | - | TRBV10-3 | TRBD2 | CAINRAGGLSTYNEQFF | TGTGCCATCAACAGAGCGGGAGGGCTCTCAACCTACAATGAGCAGTTCTTC
TRBJ2-5 | - | TRBV30 | TRBD1 | CAWSKHRGRETQYF | TGTGCCTGGAGTAAACACAGGGGTAGGGAGACCCAGTACTTC
TRBJ2-3 | - | TRBV29-1 | TRBD1 | CSVPGQGLTDTQYF | TGCAGCGTTCCGGGACAGGGGCTGACAGATACGCAGTATTTT
TRBJ1-2 | - | TRBV28 | TRBD1 | CASSPGTGRVRYTF | TGTGCCAGCAGTCCCGGGACAGGTCGGGTTCGCTACACCTTC
TRBJ2-5 | - | TRBV19 | - | CASSGGRGETQYF | TGTGCCAGTAGTGGGGGGAGAGGAGAGACCCAGTACTTC
TRBJ2-4 | - | TRBV30 | TRBD1 | CAWSVQGTVLVQYF | TGTGCCTGGAGCGTACAGGGGACCGTGTTGGTTCAGTACTTC